The TCR beta chain described here comes from a study of T cell responses to AZD1222 COVID-19 vaccine. Study results and limitations: Of spike-specific TCRs, nearly half reportedly target regions left unmutated in variants. Donors were largely white British and mainly female; clonal diversity was possibly underestimated. It was only a handful of AZD1222 recipients who were seropositive at baseline.

Produced via immunoSEQ multiplex PCR; TCRdb's table is partial and in-frame only. The sample has 75,000 to 90,000 clones, approximately 90% seen once. Doses given second, at about 4 or about 12 weeks, were pooled. CDR3 length equals 14 residues. The V end was cut by 3 bases, the J end by 2 bases, with 10 bases between. The V gene's germline CDR1 is KGHSH and CDR2 LQKENI. On this clone itself: The antigen remains undetermined.

The material was peripheral blood, obtained 28 days after the second AZD1222 dose. The TCR was taken from an adult who received the AZD1222 COVID-19 vaccine. This chain uses TRBV18 with TRBJ1-1; D is perhaps TRBD1 (5 bases). This CDR3 reads CASSPGGGNTEAFF. Written as DNA, the CDR3 is TGTGCCAGCTCACCGGGGGGGGGAAACACTGAAGCTTTCTTT.